This TCR beta chain came from a study of cytomegalovirus exposure and HLA in healthy donors (dated by TCRdb to between 2016 and 2019). Concerning the study at large: According to an earlier analysis of a few hundred of the donors, roughly 180 million T cells yielded approximately 120 million unique TCR beta sequences and about 300 Gb of sequence data. An early release that covered about 600 HLA-typed donors contained about 300 gigabases of sequencing data and tens of millions of unique TCR sequences. Of the approximately 400 genotyped donors, over 65% fell in the genetic ancestry cluster associated with self-reported Caucasian donors. The aim of the study was to test whether cataloging public T cell receptors could identify signatures of past pathogen exposure. Using immunosequencing, the study profiled T cell repertoires from fewer than 850 subjects and related those repertoires to cytomegalovirus serostatus. Besides the first cohort of around 700 subjects, a separate validation cohort made up of roughly 120 different subjects was used. To predict cytomegalovirus infection status, the study combined high-throughput TCR immunosequencing, statistical association of individual TCRs with disease status, and machine learning. A later analysis re-examined previously published TCR beta repertoires from just over 650 donors and added high-resolution HLA genotyping to investigate patterns of TCR occurrence. Rather than drawing on any new phenotypic data, the later analysis identified candidate immune exposures from TCR beta sequences and the way those sequences occurred across donors. An earlier analysis of 500 to 750 of the donors applied high-throughput TCR beta sequencing to assess whether each TCR beta V gene segment acted as functional or pseudogenic. Alongside the repertoire data, information on donor age, sex, ethnicity and CMV serostatus was compiled. Genome-wide SNP genotypes for about 65% of the roughly 700 donors were used in a later genetic analysis, which treated that subset as a discovery cohort. All discovery cohort repertoires had been generated using a single sequencing platform. Both class I and class II loci were covered by HLA typing, at four-digit resolution. Typing coverage varied by locus: roughly 620-640 donors for A, B, C, DRB1 and DQB1; approximately 500 for DQA1; over 600 for DPA1; around 450 for DPB1. Because of strong linkage in the cohort, four to six DR-DQ haplotypes were treated as single units for association and clustering. Among about 400 genotyped donors of the cohort, an average of about 240,000 unique TCR beta nucleotide sequences was sequenced per donor, of which 15% to 20% were non-productive.

As encoded in the germline V gene (reference sequence), CDR1 is SEHNR while CDR2 is FQNEAQ. Including the terminal cysteine and phenylalanine, the CDR3 comprises 17 residues. The sequence is cut down to CDR3 DNA, 51 bases in frame from base 1. Germline trimming amounts to 3 bases on V and 6 bases on J, with 16 as the count of junction bases outside the gene matches. Concerning this clone: Its antigen has not been determined. The input lacks base qualities; no much larger clone sits a single base away.

General conclusions and limits of the study: According to a later analysis, parvovirus B19, influenza, CMV and Epstein-Barr virus appeared linked to several top co-occurrence clusters. Specific HLA alleles were associated with 18,000 or so TCR beta sequences at a false discovery rate of 0.05 in a later analysis. Presence/absence analyses assumed roughly uniform sequencing depth across donors, an assumption that may not hold. Some IMGT-functional V segments, including TRBV6-2 and TRBV6-3, could not be distinguished by the 87-base-pair reads and were therefore excluded. Compared with equally common non-associated chains, HLA-associated TCR beta chains in a later analysis were more clonally expanded and had lower generation probabilities. Cytomegalovirus status was reported to be diagnosed by the classifier with high specificity and sensitivity in both the original and validation cohorts. Compared with the roughly 700-donor mean, donors in an Asian-associated ancestry cluster had fewer N-insertions in productive TCRs, according to a later genetic analysis. Fewer than 20 rarely observed V segments, including chromosome 9 orphons, were excluded from the earlier analysis of several hundred of the donors because counts were too low. The authors suggested that the approach could potentially be generalized to other disease states and immunological phenotypes. The sequencing pipeline was judged likely to have produced a cluster of highly shared sequence variants as a technical artifact. Because HLA typing was unavailable for some donors at each locus, only the typed subset was used in association tests. In a later analysis, the rate of TCR association differed among HLA loci, with DRB1 alleles having the most associated TCRs and HLA-C alleles having the fewest. V-gene and J-gene trimming of TCR beta chains was associated with a missense DCLRE1C variant in a later genetic analysis, and the association was replicated in an independent cohort. Most CMV-associated TCR beta chains appeared to be HLA-restricted in a later analysis, and the HLA associations seemed to be driven largely by CMV exposure. Linkage disequilibrium might explain the correlated functional status among segregating V segments, but an unknown experimental factor could not be ruled out. The only immune exposure information available for the cohort was CMV serostatus. A total of around 150 TCR beta chains were listed by the study as associated with cytomegalovirus. Most TCR sequences were observed very rarely across donors, whereas some public TCRs were present in many individuals. Strong co-occurrence of HLA alleles, especially DR and DQ, made assigning TCR associations to individual alleles difficult. A further reported finding was that TCR beta sequences accurately predicted the HLA-A and HLA-B alleles for most subjects in the first cohort. Three of the identified cytomegalovirus-associated TCR beta chains were confirmed in vitro to be specific for cytomegalovirus antigens. Broadly in line with IMGT annotations, most TCR beta V segments showed up in productive rearrangements about 90% or about 30% of the time in an earlier analysis of 450 to 600 of the donors. This cohort had only TCR beta chains sequenced, and the lack of alpha or paired-chain data limited which features could be detected.

In total, approximately 690 healthy bone marrow donors made up the cohort. Cohort members were all nominally healthy when sampled, although unrecorded immune exposures were likely present. The donor was CMV seropositive and was included in the group of some 290 seropositive cohort members. A peripheral blood sample was provided by each donor, and peripheral blood mononuclear cells were used for TCR beta sequencing. The Qiagen DNeasy Blood Extraction Kit was used to extract genomic DNA from the blood cell samples. Library preparation used the immunoSEQ multiplex PCR assay. For the multiplex PCR, a mixture combining 60 forward primers for TCR Vbeta segments and 13 reverse primers for TCR Jbeta segments was used. A multiplex PCR assay on genomic DNA amplified the CDR3 region of rearranged TCR beta genes. Amplified TCR beta libraries were sequenced as 87-base-pair reads on the Illumina HiSeq System. In the paper's pipeline: In a later analysis, tens of millions of unique TCR beta chains were counted across the 650 to 750 repertoires, and around 11 million of these chains were shared by at least two donors. Raw reads were error-corrected and collapsed into unique sequences with a nearest-neighbor algorithm that merged closely related sequences to remove PCR and sequencing errors. To assign V, D and J gene segments, CDR3 sequences were aligned to IMGT reference sequences. For a sequence to be retained, a match of at least six nucleotides was required to both a V gene segment and a J gene segment. Rearrangements were called productive when the CDR3 lacked stop codons and stayed in frame with V and J; all others were non-productive. Following IMGT convention, CDR3 was defined as the stretch from the second conserved V-encoded cysteine up to the conserved J-encoded phenylalanine. The earlier analysis of roughly 590 of the donors excluded any sequence lacking an unambiguous match to a single V gene segment. In an earlier analysis of 450 to 700 of the donors, V segments were called functional above 56.7% productive rearrangements and were called segregating when the between-donor standard deviation exceeded 5%. A statistical classification framework was developed to diagnose cytomegalovirus status using the catalog of TCR beta chain sequences. A later analysis assigned V and J genes by comparing TCR nucleotide sequences with IMGT/GENE-DB human TR gene sequences. Using the TCRdist pipeline, a later analysis assigned CDR3 sequences along with most-parsimonious VDJ recombination scenarios. In a later analysis, each TCR beta chain was defined by its CDR3 amino acid sequence together with its V-gene family, and reads without a unique V-gene family were excluded. To address suspected cross-contamination and a sequencing artifact, a later analysis removed under 600 highly shared, low-generation-probability nucleotide sequences. In a later analysis, a clonal expansion index was calculated for each public chain from normalized within-repertoire ranks of inferred template counts. In a later analysis, generation probabilities were computed using a VDJ recombination model fitted to out-of-frame rearrangements, and the results were checked against IGoR. A later analysis scored TCR-TCR, TCR-HLA and TCR-CMV co-occurrence with hypergeometric tests, applying a repertoire-size bias correction to TCR pairs. To estimate false discovery rates, a later analysis permuted the HLA or CMV assignments 20 times. In a later analysis, co-occurring TCRs were grouped using DBSCAN, with TCRdist sequence similarity added in when clustering inside HLA-allele-positive subsets. Repertoires with fewer than 30,000 or more than 120,000 public chains were left out of co-occurrence clustering, as were about 5 repertoires with anomalous nucleotide sharing. Here the immuneACCESS table is served through TCRdb, limited to in-frame sequences with V and J called. Missing clones are a known gap in these copies; in checked studies unresolved V genes cover under half, and the rest lacks a known reason. V, J and clone size reflect that table, while D and trimming were determined from the DNA. For this sample there are about 200,000 clones; about four fifths appear just once. 0.35% to 0.5% of the sample belongs to the ten largest clones.

Sequenced input: PBMCs. The sequence was collected from a male donor in good health and CMV-seropositive. The sequence joins TRBV7-9 to TRBJ2-7; TRBD1 aligns with 8 central bases. The CDR3 has the sequence CASSFRPIGQGQGEQYF. The nucleotide sequence reads TGTGCCAGCAGCTTTCGCCCTATTGGACAGGGTCAGGGCGAGCAGTACTTC.